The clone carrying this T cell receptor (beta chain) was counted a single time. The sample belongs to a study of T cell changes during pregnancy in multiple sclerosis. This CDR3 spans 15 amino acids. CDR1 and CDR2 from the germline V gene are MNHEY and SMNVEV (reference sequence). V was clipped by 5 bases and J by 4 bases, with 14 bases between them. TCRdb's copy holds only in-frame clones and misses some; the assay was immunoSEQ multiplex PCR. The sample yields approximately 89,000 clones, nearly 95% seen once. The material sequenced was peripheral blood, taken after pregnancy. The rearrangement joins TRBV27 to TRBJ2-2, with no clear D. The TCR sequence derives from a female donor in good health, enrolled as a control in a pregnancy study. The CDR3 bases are TGTGCCAGCAGTATGTTCACAGCCTCCACCGGGGAGCTGTTTTTT. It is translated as CASSMFTASTGELFF.